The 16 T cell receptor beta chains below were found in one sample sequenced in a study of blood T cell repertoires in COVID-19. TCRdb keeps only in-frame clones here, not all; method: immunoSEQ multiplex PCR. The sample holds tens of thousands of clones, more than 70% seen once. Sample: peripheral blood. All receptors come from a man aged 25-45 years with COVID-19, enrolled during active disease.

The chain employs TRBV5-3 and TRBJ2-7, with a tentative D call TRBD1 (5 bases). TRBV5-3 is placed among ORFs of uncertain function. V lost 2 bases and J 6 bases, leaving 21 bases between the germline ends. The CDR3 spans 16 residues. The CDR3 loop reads CARSLSYRSRPLEQYF. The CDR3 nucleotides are TGTGCCAGAAGCTTATCGTACAGGAGTCGTCCCCTCGAGCAGTACTTC.

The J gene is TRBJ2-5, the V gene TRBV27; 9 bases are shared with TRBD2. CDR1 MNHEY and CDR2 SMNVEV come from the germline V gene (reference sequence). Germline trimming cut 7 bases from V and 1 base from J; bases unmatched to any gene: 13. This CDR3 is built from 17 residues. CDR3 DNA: TGTGCCAGCACCCCCAGGTGGCGGGGGGGTATCCAAGAGACCCAGTACTTC. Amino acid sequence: CASTPRWRGGIQETQYF.

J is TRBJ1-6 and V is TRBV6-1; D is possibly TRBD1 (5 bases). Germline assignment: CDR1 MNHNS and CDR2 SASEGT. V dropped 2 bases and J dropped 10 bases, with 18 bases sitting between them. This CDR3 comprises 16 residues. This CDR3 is CASSERGGIVGSPLHF. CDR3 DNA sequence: TGTGCCAGCAGTGAACGGGGGGGAATAGTAGGATCACCCCTCCACTTT.

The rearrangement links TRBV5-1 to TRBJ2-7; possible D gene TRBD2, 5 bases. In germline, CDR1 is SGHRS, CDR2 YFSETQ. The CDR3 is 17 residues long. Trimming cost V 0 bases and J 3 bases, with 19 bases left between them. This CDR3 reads CASSLASTASGGYEQYF. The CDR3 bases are TGCGCCAGCAGCTTGGCCTCGACGGCGAGCGGTGGCTACGAGCAGTACTTC.

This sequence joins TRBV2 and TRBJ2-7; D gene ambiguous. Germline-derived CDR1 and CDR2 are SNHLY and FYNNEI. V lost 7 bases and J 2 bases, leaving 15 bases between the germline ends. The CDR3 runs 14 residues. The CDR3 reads CASTDAPGPYEQYF. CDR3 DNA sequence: TGTGCCAGCACAGATGCCCCGGGTCCCTACGAGCAGTACTTC.

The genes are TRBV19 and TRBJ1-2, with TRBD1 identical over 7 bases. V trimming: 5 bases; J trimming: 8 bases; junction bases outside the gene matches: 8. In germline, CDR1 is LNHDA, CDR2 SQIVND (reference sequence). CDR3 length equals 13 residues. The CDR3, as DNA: TGTGCCAGTAGTCGAGGCAGGGGGTACGGCTACACCTTC. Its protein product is CASSRGRGYGYTF.

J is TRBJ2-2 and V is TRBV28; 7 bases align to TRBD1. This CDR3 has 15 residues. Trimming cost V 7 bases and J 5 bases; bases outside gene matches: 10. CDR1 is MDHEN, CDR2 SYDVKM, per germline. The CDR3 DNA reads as TGTGCCAGCACCAAAGCAGCCAGGGGGACCGGGGAGCTGTTTTTT. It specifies CASTKAARGTGELFF.

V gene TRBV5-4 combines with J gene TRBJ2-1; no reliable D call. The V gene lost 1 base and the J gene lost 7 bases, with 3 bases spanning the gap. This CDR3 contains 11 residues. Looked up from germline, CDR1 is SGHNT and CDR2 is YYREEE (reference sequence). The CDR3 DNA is TGTGCCAGCAGCTTGCAGAATGAGCAGTTCTTC. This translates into CASSLQNEQFF.

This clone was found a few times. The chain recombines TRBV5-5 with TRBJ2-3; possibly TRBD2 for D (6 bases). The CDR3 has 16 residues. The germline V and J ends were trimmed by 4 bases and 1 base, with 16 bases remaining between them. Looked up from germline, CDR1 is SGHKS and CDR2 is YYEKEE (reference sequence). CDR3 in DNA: TGTGCCAGCAGCGCCCCGAGGGACTTCCGCACAGATACGCAGTATTTT. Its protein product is CASSAPRDFRTDTQYF.

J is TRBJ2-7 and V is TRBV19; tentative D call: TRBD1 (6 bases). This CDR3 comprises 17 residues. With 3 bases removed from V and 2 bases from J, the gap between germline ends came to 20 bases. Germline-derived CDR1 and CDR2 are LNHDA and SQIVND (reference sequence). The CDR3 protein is CASSMTVQGITPYEQYF. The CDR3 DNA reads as TGTGCCAGTAGTATGACTGTACAGGGAATAACACCCTACGAGCAGTACTTC.

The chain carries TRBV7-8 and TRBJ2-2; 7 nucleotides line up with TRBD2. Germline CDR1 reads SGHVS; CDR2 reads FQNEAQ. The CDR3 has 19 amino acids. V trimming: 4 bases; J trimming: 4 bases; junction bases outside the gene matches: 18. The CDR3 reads CASSSKRNPLAVPTGELFF. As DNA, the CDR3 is TGTGCCAGCAGCTCGAAAAGGAACCCCCTAGCGGTGCCCACCGGGGAGCTGTTTTTT. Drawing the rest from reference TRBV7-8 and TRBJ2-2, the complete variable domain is GAGVSQSPRYKVAKRGQDVALRCDPISGHVSLFWYQQALGQGPEFLTYFQNEAQLDKSGLPSDRFFAERPEGSVSTLKIQRTQQEDSAVYLCASSSKRNPLAVPTGELFFGEGSRLTVL.

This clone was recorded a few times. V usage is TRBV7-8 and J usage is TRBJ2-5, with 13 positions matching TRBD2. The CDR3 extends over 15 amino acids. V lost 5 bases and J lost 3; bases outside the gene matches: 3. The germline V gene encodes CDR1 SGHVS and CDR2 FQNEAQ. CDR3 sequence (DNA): TGTGCCAGCAGCCGAGGACTAGCGGGAGAAGAGACCCAGTACTTC. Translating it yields CASSRGLAGEETQYF.

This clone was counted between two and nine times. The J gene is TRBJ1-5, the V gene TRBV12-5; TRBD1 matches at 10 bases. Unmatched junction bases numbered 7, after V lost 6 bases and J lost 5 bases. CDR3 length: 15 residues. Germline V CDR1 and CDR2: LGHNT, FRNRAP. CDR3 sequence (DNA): TGTGCTAGTGGCCCTGGGGGACAGGGGTATCAGCCCCAGCATTTT. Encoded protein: CASGPGGQGYQPQHF. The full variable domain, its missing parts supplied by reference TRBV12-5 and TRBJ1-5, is DARVTQTPRHKVTEMGQEVTMRCQPILGHNTVFWYRQTMMQGLELLAYFRNRAPLDDSGMPKDRFSAEMPDATLATLKIQPSEPRDSAVYFCASGPGGQGYQPQHFGDGTRLSIL.

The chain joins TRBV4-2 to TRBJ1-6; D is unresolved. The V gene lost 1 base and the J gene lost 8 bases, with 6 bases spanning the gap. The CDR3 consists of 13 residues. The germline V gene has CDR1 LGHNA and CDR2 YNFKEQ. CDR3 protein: CASSQARDSPLHF. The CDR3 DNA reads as TGTGCCAGCAGCCAAGCACGGGATTCACCCCTCCACTTT.

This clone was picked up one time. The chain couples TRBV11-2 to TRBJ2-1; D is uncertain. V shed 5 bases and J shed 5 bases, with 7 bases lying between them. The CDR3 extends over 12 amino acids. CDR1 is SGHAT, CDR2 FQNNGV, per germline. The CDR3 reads CASSRVNNEQFF. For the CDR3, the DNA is TGTGCCAGCAGCCGGGTTAACAATGAGCAGTTCTTC.

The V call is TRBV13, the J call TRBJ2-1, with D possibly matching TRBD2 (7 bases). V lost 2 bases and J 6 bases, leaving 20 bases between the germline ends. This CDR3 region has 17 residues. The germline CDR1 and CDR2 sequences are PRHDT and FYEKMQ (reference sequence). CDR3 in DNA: TGTGCCAGCAGCTTATCCTCGGGGGGCACTTTAGGCAATGAGCAGTTCTTC. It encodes CASSLSSGGTLGNEQFF. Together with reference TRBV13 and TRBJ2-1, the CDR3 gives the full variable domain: AAGVIQSPRHLIKEKRETATLKCYPIPRHDTVYWYQQGPGQDPQFLISFYEKMQSDKGSIPDRFSAQQFSDYHSELNMSSLELGDSALYFCASSLSSGGTLGNEQFFGPGTRLTVL.